This T cell receptor beta chain came from a study of cytomegalovirus exposure and HLA in healthy donors. The overall study: An analysis done earlier identified roughly 120 million unique TCR beta sequences from about 179 million T cells.

This CDR3 is 12 amino acids long. Germline CDR1 and CDR2: LNHNV and YYDKDF (reference sequence). V was shortened by 1 base and J by 4 bases, with 4 bases between the two germline ends. Study findings and constraints: An analysis done earlier found most TCR beta V segments productive about 87% or about 30% of the time. 164 TCR beta chains were listed as cytomegalovirus-associated.

A multiplex PCR was run with 60 Vbeta primers and 13 Jbeta primers. Libraries were prepared by immunoSEQ multiplex PCR; TCRdb keeps only in-frame clonotypes and omits some of them. In all, the sample yields around 210,000 clones. Details on this clone: Antigen: not known.

The chain links TRBV15 to TRBJ1-2; D unclear. The receptor comes from a woman aged 25-40 years in good health and CMV-seropositive. Material for sequencing was PBMCs. CDR3 sequence reads: CATSRAGYGYTF. The CDR3 nucleotides read TGTGCCACCAGCAGAGCAGGCTATGGCTACACCTTC.